A selection of T cell receptor beta chains follows, all from one sample in a study of cytomegalovirus exposure and HLA in healthy donors. Measured with immunoSEQ multiplex PCR; TCRdb has only the in-frame clones, and not every one. The repertoire consists of 150,000 to 200,000 clones, with roughly 80% occurring once and the leading ten covering roughly 1.9%. Sequencing used PBMCs. The receptors shown here come from a human donor in good health. The CDR3 runs from the conserved cysteine through the conserved F or W. A D gene is named only where the DNA matches it firmly. Rows give clone size only sometimes, using once, few, many, or a class for an expanded clone.

>TRBV27|TRBJ2-5|TRBD1|NA
TGTGCCAGCAGTCCACAAGGACAGGTGAACCTAAGGGCCCAGTACTTC
CASSPQGQVNLRAQYF
>TRBV27|TRBJ1-2|TRBD1|NA
TGTGCCAGCAGTACAGCAAGCAGGACAGGAGGGGGCTACACCTTC
CASSTASRTGGGYTF
>TRBV11-3|TRBJ2-7|NA|NA
TGTGCCAGCAGGGACGAAAAAACAGGGAATTACGAGCAGTACTTC
CASRDEKTGNYEQYF
>TRBV6-6|TRBJ1-2|NA|NA
TGTGCCAGCAGCCCCGGGGGAGCCTTCACCGGCTACACCTTC
CASSPGGAFTGYTF
>TRBV5-4|TRBJ1-2|TRBD1|NA
TGTGCCAGCCGCCGGGGGACAGAGGACTATGGCTACACCTTC
CASRRGTEDYGYTF
>TRBV11-2|TRBJ1-1|NA|few
TGTGCCAGCAGCTTCGTCACACGAGGGACTGAAGCTTTCTTT
CASSFVTRGTEAFF
>TRBV19|TRBJ1-2|TRBD1|once
TGTGCCAGTAGGCCCACCGGGACAGGGGGTTTTGGTGGCTACACCTTC
CASRPTGTGGFGGYTF
>TRBV7-2|TRBJ2-7|NA|NA
TGTGCCAGCAGCACCCCGGCGGGGTTTGGGGAGCAGTACTTC
CASSTPAGFGEQYF
>TRBV18|TRBJ2-2|TRBD2|NA
TGTGCCAGCTCACCCCGGGGAGGGGACACCGGGGAGCTGTTTTTT
CASSPRGGDTGELFF
>TRBV27|TRBJ2-2|TRBD2|NA
TGTGCCAGCAGTTCCCAGCGGGGGCGAACCGGGGAGCTGTTTTTT
CASSSQRGRTGELFF
>TRBV5-1|TRBJ1-1|NA|NA
TGCGCCAGCAGCTTGTTTGGGGGGGCGAACACTGAAGCTTTCTTT
CASSLFGGANTEAFF
>TRBV7-2|TRBJ1-1|NA|NA
TGTGCCAGCAGCTTAGGGGCCAACACTGAAGCTTTCTTT
CASSLGANTEAFF
>TRBV25-1|TRBJ1-2|NA|NA
TGTGCCAGCAGTGGTCGGGGAATGGCCTATGGCTACACCTTC
CASSGRGMAYGYTF
>TRBV5-1|TRBJ2-7|TRBD2|NA
TGCGCCAGCAGCTTGGGGGCGGGGGGGCTTGTTTACCACGAGCAGTACTTC
CASSLGAGGLVYHEQYF
>TRBV6-1|TRBJ2-7|NA|few
TGTGCCAGCAGTGAAGCCGGGCGGGGGCTCTCCTACGAGCAGTACTTC
CASSEAGRGLSYEQYF
>TRBV5-1|TRBJ2-1|TRBD1|NA
TGCGCCAGCAAGGACAGGGGATACAATGAGCAGTTCTTC
CASKDRGYNEQFF
>TRBV5-6|TRBJ2-7|TRBD1|NA
TGTGCCAGCAGCCGGCCCGGGACAGCCTCCTACGAGCAGTACTTC
CASSRPGTASYEQYF
>TRBV6-1|TRBJ1-1|NA|NA
TGTGCCAGCAGTGAACCGACGGGGAACACTGAAGCTTTCTTT
CASSEPTGNTEAFF
>TRBV7-9|TRBJ1-6|TRBD1|NA
TGTGCCAGCAGAACCGGGACAGGGGAACTCTATAATTCACCCCTCCACTTT
CASRTGTGELYNSPLHF
>TRBV7-2|TRBJ2-1|NA|NA
TGTGCCAGCAGCTTAGAAGCGACGAGCTCCTACAATGAGCAGTTCTTC
CASSLEATSSYNEQFF
>TRBV19|TRBJ1-1|NA|NA
TGTGCCAGTAGTATAGGGGAAACAGGGTTGATGGTGAACACTGAAGCTTTCTTT
CASSIGETGLMVNTEAFF
>TRBV7-8|TRBJ2-1|TRBD2|NA
TGTGCCAGCAGCTTAGCGGGGAGAGCGGGGATGTCCTACAATGAGCAGTTCTTC
CASSLAGRAGMSYNEQFF
>TRBV9|TRBJ2-3|TRBD1|NA
TGTGCCAGCAGCCCGAATGACAGGGTAGATACGCAGTATTTT
CASSPNDRVDTQYF
>TRBV15|TRBJ1-1|TRBD1|NA
TGTGCCACTCGGACAGGGGGGACTGAAGCTTTCTTT
CATRTGGTEAFF
>TRBV5-4|TRBJ2-1|TRBD1|NA
TGTGCCAGCAGCGTCGGGACAGGGTTTGAGCAGTTCTTC
CASSVGTGFEQFF
>TRBV9|TRBJ2-5|TRBD2|once
TGTGCCAGCAGCGTAGGGGCGAGGGAGGGAGAGACCCAGTACTTC
CASSVGAREGETQYF
>TRBV2|TRBJ1-3|NA|NA
TGTGCCAGCACCCAGGAAGGAAACACCATATATTTT
CASTQEGNTIYF
>TRBV11-2|TRBJ2-7|TRBD1|NA
TGTGCCAGCAGCCCGCGGACAGGGGAAACCTACGAGCAGTACTTC
CASSPRTGETYEQYF
>TRBV5-4|TRBJ2-3|TRBD2|NA
TGTGCCAGCAGCTTGGGAGCGGGGGGTGTGGATACGCAGTATTTT
CASSLGAGGVDTQYF
>TRBV11-2|TRBJ1-1|NA|NA
TGTGCCAGCAGCCCAAGGCGGGGGGCCAACACTGAAGCTTTCTTT
CASSPRRGANTEAFF
>TRBV4-1|TRBJ2-4|NA|NA
TGCGCCAGCAGCCAAGACCAAGCGGGCTCAGCCAAAAACATTCAGTACTTC
CASSQDQAGSAKNIQYF
>TRBV10-1|TRBJ1-5|NA|NA
TGCGCCAGCAGTATGTCTCCAGGGGTTAAATGTTCTCAGCCCCAGCATTTT
CASSMSPGVKCSQPQHF
>TRBV9|TRBJ2-5|NA|NA
TGTGCCAGCAGCGTAAACGGCCAGGGGGGAGAGACCCAGTACTTC
CASSVNGQGGETQYF